Listed here is a single T cell receptor (beta chain). Method: immunoSEQ multiplex PCR; TCRdb's copy keeps in-frame clones and lacks some. This table has tens of thousands of clones, 70% to 80% appearing once. The sample's time point: peripheral blood 6 weeks after treatment start. This entry comes from a study of PD-L1 blockade in urothelial cancer. Study-wide background: Most of the 29 patients were males with bladder-origin urothelial cancer.

The CDR3 contains 15 residues. Trimming removed 4 bases from V and 5 bases from J, with 14 bases in between. The germline gives CDR1 MNHEY, CDR2 SMNVEV (reference sequence). Here the sequenced sample was PBMCs, taken around atezolizumab (anti-PD-L1) treatment. The source of this sequence is a man aged 65-85 years with urothelial cancer. This sequence joins TRBV27 and TRBJ2-2; D is possibly TRBD1 (6 bases). As DNA, the CDR3 is TGTGCCAGCAGTTACAGGACAGATCCTACCGGGGAGCTGTTTTTT. The encoded protein is CASSYRTDPTGELFF.